What follows are 15 T cell receptor beta chains derived from one specimen sequenced in a study of radiotherapy plus CTLA-4 blockade in lung cancer (dated by TCRdb to the late 2010s). The library came from the immunoSEQ multiplex PCR assay. Drawn from immuneACCESS, this table holds only the in-frame rearrangements with V and J called that TCRdb kept. Clones are partly lost; checked studies trace under half to an unresolved V gene and leave the rest unexplained. A total of around 100,000 clones appear in this sample, approximately 80% of them only once. In total, the top ten clones hold approximately 3.5% of the sample. Here the sequenced sample was peripheral blood, taken from a patient treated with radiotherapy plus ipilimumab. Receptors were obtained from a human donor with non-small cell lung cancer that progressed on radiotherapy plus ipilimumab. Some clones in this sample may be carry-over from other donors' samples.

This clone has only a few counts. This sequence joins TRBV10-1 and TRBJ2-1; 15 bases align to TRBD2. With 10 bases clipped from V and 7 bases from J, the junction kept 14 bases outside the gene matches. Looked up from germline, CDR1 is WNHNN and CDR2 is SYGVQD (reference sequence). The length of the CDR3 is 17 residues. CDR3 sequence (DNA): TGCGCCACCGAAGGGACTAGCGGGGGGAAAGTCGATAATGAGCAGTTCTTC. It yields the protein CATEGTSGGKVDNEQFF.

The J gene is TRBJ1-2, the V gene TRBV6-6; D is perhaps TRBD1 (6 bases). The germline V gene encodes CDR1 MNHNY and CDR2 SVGAGI (reference sequence). The CDR3 runs 13 residues. V was pared by 4 bases and J by 5 bases, with 11 bases between. The CDR3: CASSSADRYGYTF. The DNA for the CDR3 is TGTGCCAGCAGTTCCGCGGACAGATATGGCTACACCTTC.

This chain uses TRBV5-1 with TRBJ1-4, with a tentative D call TRBD1 (5 bases). The CDR3 spans 15 residues. The V end lost 4 bases, the J end lost 8 bases, and 18 bases lay between the germline ends. Germline CDR1 and CDR2: SGHRS and YFSETQ. The CDR3 DNA reads as TGCGCCAGCAGCCCGAGGGGACCCACAGACGAAAAACTGTTTTTT. Translation: CASSPRGPTDEKLFF.

This sequence joins TRBV6-1 and TRBJ1-2, with 7 bases lining up with TRBD1. V shed 6 bases and J 5 bases; nucleotides not matched to a gene: 6. CDR3 length: 13 amino acids. The germline V gene has CDR1 MNHNS and CDR2 SASEGT. DNA of the CDR3: TGTGCCAGCAGGCCGGGACAGCCTTATGGCTACACCTTC. Its protein is CASRPGQPYGYTF.

This clone has only one observation. This chain uses TRBV4-2 with TRBJ2-5, with a possible D match to TRBD2 (5 bases). V lost 0 bases and J 4 bases, leaving 18 bases between the germline ends. The V gene's germline CDR1 is LGHNA and CDR2 YNFKEQ. This CDR3 is 17 amino acids long. The CDR3 DNA sequence: TGTGCCAGCAGCCAAGATAAGCGGACCCTAGAGGGAGAGACCCAGTACTTC. Translating it yields CASSQDKRTLEGETQYF.

The rearrangement uses TRBV5-6 and TRBJ1-1; no definite D call. V was clipped by 6 bases and J by 1 base, with 10 bases between them. The germline gives CDR1 SGHDT, CDR2 YYEEEE. The CDR3 has 13 amino acids. The CDR3 region has the DNA TGTGCCAGCAACCTTACACCGAACACTGAAGCTTTCTTT. This gives the protein CASNLTPNTEAFF.

Of note for this clone: This CDR3 fails to terminate in the conserved phenylalanine or tryptophan, so it likely reflects a read error. The chain couples TRBV4-3 to TRBJ1-6; D is possibly TRBD1 (6 bases). In germline, CDR1 is LGHNA, CDR2 YSLEER. Trimming stripped 1 base from V and 0 bases from J, with 19 bases between. There are 20 residues in the CDR3. The CDR3 reads CASSQVGGGGTSSYNSPLHL. The CDR3 nucleotides read TGCGCCAGCAGCCAAGTCGGTGGGGGGGGCACAAGCTCCTATAATTCACCCCTCCACCTT.

In DNA, the CDR3 is TGTGCCAGCAGCTTGAGGACCTACGAGCAGTACTTC. Residues: CASSLRTYEQYF. The rearrangement links TRBV11-2 to TRBJ2-7; no firm D call. Germline values: CDR1 SGHAT, CDR2 FQNNGV. V lost 3 bases and J lost 2, with 5 bases in between. This CDR3 region has 12 residues.

This clone was recorded once. The V and J genes are TRBV5-1 and TRBJ1-4; the D is unclear. Trimming removed 5 bases from V and 5 bases from J, with 10 bases in between. The CDR3 runs 13 residues. From germline, CDR1 is SGHRS and CDR2 YFSETQ. In DNA form, the CDR3 reads TGCGCCAGCAGGGTCTTGGGAAATGAAAAACTGTTTTTT. Protein sequence: CASRVLGNEKLFF.

This clone occurred a few times. The V call is TRBV6-6, the J call TRBJ2-2; D is unclear. The V gene lost 6 bases and the J gene lost 1 base, with 12 bases spanning the gap. Germline loops: CDR1 MNHNY, CDR2 SVGAGI (reference sequence). CDR3 length: 15 amino acids. CDR3 protein: CASSRSGKNTGELFF. The CDR3 DNA sequence: TGTGCCAGCAGCCGGTCCGGCAAGAACACCGGGGAGCTGTTTTTT.

The chain carries TRBV25-1 and TRBJ1-2, with no clear D. Trimming pared 7 bases from V and 2 bases from J, leaving 5 bases between. The CDR3 sequence is 11 residues long. Germline CDR1 MGHDK, CDR2 SYGVNS. The CDR3 loop reads CASNSNYGYTF. CDR3 in DNA: TGTGCCAGCAACAGCAACTATGGCTACACCTTC.

About this clone itself: Other DNA sequences in this specimen translate into the identical CDR3. This chain joins TRBV2 and TRBJ1-5; no reliable D call. V lost 6 bases and J lost 0, with 6 bases in between. This CDR3 spans 13 amino acids. The germline V gene has CDR1 SNHLY and CDR2 FYNNEI. The DNA for the CDR3 is TGTGCCAGCAGGAGGGATAGCAATCAGCCCCAGCATTTT. Protein sequence: CASRRDSNQPQHF.

This rearrangement joins TRBV23-1 to TRBJ2-1; 8 bases map to TRBD2. TRBV23-1 is annotated as an ORF whose role is uncertain. This CDR3 region has 14 residues. V trimming: 5 bases; J trimming: 5 bases; junction bases outside the gene matches: 5. The CDR3 is CASSSSGGHNEQFF. DNA of the CDR3: TGCGCCAGCAGTTCCAGCGGGGGTCACAATGAGCAGTTCTTC.

A few counts support this clone. The genes are TRBV2 and TRBJ2-5; 10 bases are a match to TRBD2. Germline V lookup: CDR1 SNHLY, CDR2 FYNNEI. The CDR3 is made up of 15 amino acids. After removal of 4 bases from V and 1 base from J, the junction contained 3 bases not matched to a gene. The CDR3 region is CASSVSGGSQETQYF. CDR3 sequence (DNA): TGTGCCAGCAGTGTTAGCGGGGGGTCCCAAGAGACCCAGTACTTC.

CDR3 coding DNA: TGTGCCAGCAGTGTTGGTGTCAATGAGCAGTTCTTC. Protein product: CASSVGVNEQFF. The chain combines TRBV2 with TRBJ2-1; D not resolved. Trimming removed 4 bases from V and 6 bases from J, with 7 bases in between. This CDR3 has 12 residues. CDR1 is SNHLY and CDR2 is FYNNEI in the germline V gene.